Included here is one T cell receptor (beta chain) sequence, with context. Its antigen is unidentified. This CDR3 is 13 amino acids long. Germline V gene sequence: CDR1 MNHEY, CDR2 SVGAGI. Trimming took 6 bases from V and 7 from J; bases not matched to a gene: 5. The data stem from a study of CD8+CD57+ T cells in acquired aplastic anemia. Study summary: Sorted CD4+ and CD8+ cells yielded approximately 3.4 ug of DNA on average. Study-wide points: Patients and controls were found to share about 31 CD8+ CDR3 sequences.

Researchers used genomic DNA as the template to profile TCR beta VDJ and CDR3. TCRdb re-called the reads with MiXCR, one entry per CDR3 protein. The sample gives hundreds of thousands of distinct CDR3 sequences, roughly 34% of which show up once; nearly 0.85% is in the top ten. The authors sequenced patients whose flow cytometry had shown CD8+CD57+ cell expansion. There were no patients without severe acquired aplastic anemia. Blood came from patients not yet given any therapy. This chain links TRBV6-5 with TRBJ1-5, with 8 bases matching TRBD1. The receptor comes from a human donor with aplastic anemia. The source material was sorted CD4+, CD8+, or CD8+CD57+ T cells (not recorded which) from PBMCs. CDR3 bases: TGTGCCAGCAGACTCGACAGGGGCCAGCCCCAGCATTTT. It is translated as CASRLDRGQPQHF.